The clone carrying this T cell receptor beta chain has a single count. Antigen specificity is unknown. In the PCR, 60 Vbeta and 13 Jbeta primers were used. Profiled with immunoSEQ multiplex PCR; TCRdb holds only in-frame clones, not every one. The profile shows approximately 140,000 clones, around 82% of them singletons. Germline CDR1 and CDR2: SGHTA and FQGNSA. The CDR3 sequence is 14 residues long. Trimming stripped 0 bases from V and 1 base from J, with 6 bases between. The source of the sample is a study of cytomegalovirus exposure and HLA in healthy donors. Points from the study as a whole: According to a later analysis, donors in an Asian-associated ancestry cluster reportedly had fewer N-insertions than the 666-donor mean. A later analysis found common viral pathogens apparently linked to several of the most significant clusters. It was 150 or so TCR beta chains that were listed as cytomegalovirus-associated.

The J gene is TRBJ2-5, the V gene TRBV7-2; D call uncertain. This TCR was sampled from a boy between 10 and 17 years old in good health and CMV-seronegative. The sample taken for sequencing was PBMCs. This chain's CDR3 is CASSLAAFQETQYF. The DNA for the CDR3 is TGTGCCAGCAGCTTAGCGGCTTTCCAAGAGACCCAGTACTTC.